Shown below are 17 T cell receptor beta chains from a single sample sequenced in a study of T cells in localized non-small cell lung cancer (dated by TCRdb to the early 2020s). Libraries were prepared through the immunoSEQ multiplex PCR assay. The clones in this table, taken by TCRdb from immuneACCESS, are in-frame only. Not every clone is retained; where verified, under half of the shortfall comes from an unresolved V gene, and the cause of the rest is unknown. The sample contains 100,000 to 150,000 clones, roughly 90% of them found a single time. Together, the top ten hold 1.7% of the sample. The material sequenced was peripheral blood, taken before any cancer treatment. These receptors were collected from a female donor at least 60 years old with stage I lung adenocarcinoma.

The J gene is TRBJ1-1, the V gene TRBV19, with D tentatively TRBD1 (5 bases). The length of the CDR3 is 12 residues. V lost 11 bases to trimming and J lost 3 bases, with 13 bases between them. Germline assignment: CDR1 LNHDA and CDR2 SQIVND (reference sequence). CDR3 sequence (DNA): TGTGCCTCCCAGCGGGGGTACACTGAAGCTTTCTTT. It translates to CASQRGYTEAFF. Based on the CDR3 plus reference TRBV19 and TRBJ1-1, the full variable domain is DGGITQSPKYLFRKEGQNVTLSCEQNLNHDAMYWYRQDPGQGLRLIYYSQIVNDFQKGDIAEGYSVSREKKESFPLTVTSAQKNPTAFYLCASQRGYTEAFFGQGTRLTVV.

This clone was counted once. The rearrangement uses TRBV9 and TRBJ1-3; TRBD1 might be the D (5 bases). The CDR3 has 15 amino acids. Germline V CDR1 and CDR2: SGDLS, YYNGEE. The ends were cut back, 3 bases at V and 0 bases at J, with 10 bases in the middle. The CDR3 nucleotides are TGTGCCAGCAGCGACGTTGGGGGCTCTGGAAACACCATATATTTT. This translates into CASSDVGGSGNTIYF.

The chain recombines TRBV5-6 with TRBJ1-2; 8 bases are a match to TRBD1. Looked up from germline, CDR1 is SGHDT and CDR2 is YYEEEE. V shed 4 bases, J shed 4 bases, and the junction held 9 bases outside the gene matches. The CDR3 spans 15 residues. The CDR3, as DNA: TGTGCCAGCAGCCCAGGGACAGGTAATTCCTATGGCTACACCTTC. As protein: CASSPGTGNSYGYTF.

This clone came up once. CDR3 in amino acids: CASSNRGGNEKLFF. The CDR3 DNA reads as TGTGCCAGCAGTAACCGAGGGGGCAATGAAAAACTGTTTTTT. The chain recombines TRBV28 with TRBJ1-4; 7 nucleotides align to TRBD1. Germline V CDR1 and CDR2: MDHEN, SYDVKM. The V and J ends lost 5 bases and 5 bases, in that order; junction bases with no gene match: 5. The CDR3 sequence is 14 residues long.

The chain combines TRBV18 with TRBJ2-7; 7 bases are a match to TRBD1. The CDR3 totals 12 residues. Germline CDR1 KGHSH, CDR2 LQKENI. The V segment lost 5 bases and the J segment 6 bases; nucleotides outside the gene matches: 4. For the CDR3, the DNA is TGTGCCAGCTCATTTGACAGGGTCGAGCAGTACTTC. Translation gives CASSFDRVEQYF.

This clone was detected once. The V and J genes are TRBV7-2 and TRBJ2-1; D remains unclear. The CDR3 covers 13 residues. Per the germline V gene, CDR1 is SGHTA and CDR2 is FQGNSA. Trimming stripped 1 base from V and 4 bases from J, with 5 bases between. Here the CDR3 DNA reads TGTGCCAGCAGCTTAGGTTCTTACAATGAGCAGTTCTTC. This gives the protein CASSLGSYNEQFF.

The chain combines TRBV2 with TRBJ2-1, with 8 nucleotides matching TRBD1. Germline CDR1 reads SNHLY; CDR2 reads FYNNEI. This CDR3 region has 14 residues. J was trimmed by 3 bases and V by 7 bases; bases with no gene match: 5. CDR3 in DNA: TGTGCCAGCATTGGACAGGGTATCTACAATGAGCAGTTCTTC. It is translated as CASIGQGIYNEQFF.

The chain recombines TRBV4-1 with TRBJ2-7, with D possibly being TRBD1 (5 bases). CDR1 MGHRA and CDR2 YSYEKL come from the germline V gene. Trimming shortened V by 2 bases and J by 4 bases, and 6 bases separated the two germline ends. The CDR3 totals 12 residues. The CDR3 DNA follows: TGCGCCAGCAGCCAACCAGGGTACGAGCAGTACTTC. It is translated as CASSQPGYEQYF.

This chain connects TRBV15 to TRBJ2-1, with 9 positions matching TRBD2. The ends lost 0 bases at V and 9 bases at J; junction bases unmatched: 9. The germline V gene encodes CDR1 LNHNV and CDR2 YYDKDF (reference sequence). The CDR3 is 16 residues long. This CDR3 reads CATSREVVAGVSEQFF. The DNA of the CDR3 is TGTGCCACCAGCAGAGAAGTGGTAGCGGGAGTTAGTGAGCAGTTCTTC.

The chain has TRBV11-3 and TRBJ2-3; D might be TRBD1 or TRBD2, each matching 5 bases. V lost 4 bases, J lost 4 bases, and 12 bases lay in between. CDR1 is SGHNT, CDR2 YENEEA, per germline. The CDR3 is 14 amino acids. The CDR3 here is CASSWGPGADTQYF. CDR3 bases: TGTGCCAGCAGCTGGGGACCTGGGGCAGATACGCAGTATTTT.

V usage is TRBV28 and J usage is TRBJ2-2; no clear D. Trimming took 2 bases from V and 10 from J, leaving 11 bases between them. CDR3 size: 13 residues. Germline CDR1 and CDR2: MDHEN and SYDVKM. The CDR3 protein is CASSLIRVKELFF. CDR3 nucleotide sequence: TGTGCCAGCAGTTTAATTAGAGTAAAGGAGCTGTTTTTT. The complete variable domain, with remaining parts taken from reference TRBV28 and TRBJ2-2, reads DVKVTQSSRYLVKRTGEKVFLECVQDMDHENMFWYRQDPGLGLRLIYFSYDVKMKEKGDIPEGYSVSREKKERFSLILESASTNQTSMYLCASSLIRVKELFFGEGSRLTVL.

The CDR3 loop reads CASRKRGLGEQFF. The CDR3 nucleotides read TGTGCCAGCAGGAAAAGGGGGCTGGGTGAGCAGTTCTTC. The J gene is TRBJ2-1, the V gene TRBV27, with TRBD1 matching 7 bases. The CDR3 runs to 13 residues. The germline V gene encodes CDR1 MNHEY and CDR2 SMNVEV (reference sequence). J lost 9 bases, V lost 6 bases, and 8 bases had no gene match.

V gene TRBV11-3 combines with J gene TRBJ2-2; possibly TRBD1 for D (6 bases). V dropped 4 bases and J dropped 5 bases, with 14 bases sitting between them. CDR3 length: 15 amino acids. CDR1 is SGHNT and CDR2 is YENEEA in the germline V gene. The CDR3 loop is CASSYLGAETGELFF. CDR3 DNA: TGTGCCAGCAGCTACTTGGGGGCAGAGACCGGGGAGCTGTTTTTT.

This clone appeared a single time. The CDR3 sequence: CASRYDRGFLNQPQHF. The DNA of the CDR3 is TGTGCCAGCAGATACGACAGGGGTTTCCTCAATCAGCCCCAGCATTTT. The chain employs TRBV28 and TRBJ1-5, with 8 positions matching TRBD1. Unmatched junction bases numbered 10, after V lost 6 bases and J lost 3 bases. The CDR3 is 16 amino acids. Germline-derived CDR1 and CDR2 are MDHEN and SYDVKM.

About this clone itself: One end of the junction does not line up with germline, which may come from a read error. The chain combines TRBV27 with TRBJ2-7, with TRBD2 matching over 7 bases. Germline V lookup: CDR1 MNHEY, CDR2 SMNVEV (reference sequence). The CDR3 runs 12 residues. CDR3 sequence reads: CASSRGSGMADF. In nucleotides, the CDR3 is TGTGCCAGCAGTAGAGGGAGCGGGATGGCGGACTTC.

This rearrangement joins TRBV9 to TRBJ2-1, with D unresolved. V was cut by 0 bases and J by 9 bases, with 4 bases left in between. The length of the CDR3 is 11 residues. CDR1 and CDR2 from the germline V gene are SGDLS and YYNGEE. CDR3 nucleotides: TGTGCCAGCAGCGTAGTAGGTGAGCAGTTCTTC. Translation: CASSVVGEQFF.

The gene calls are TRBV2 and TRBJ2-4; no clear D. Trimming removed 8 bases at V and 0 bases at J, with 17 bases between. The CDR3 sequence is 16 residues long. Germline V gene sequence: CDR1 SNHLY, CDR2 FYNNEI. The CDR3 loop is CASGQYSNLAKNIQYF. CDR3 sequence (DNA): TGTGCCAGCGGGCAGTACTCAAACCTAGCCAAAAACATTCAGTACTTC.